Listed below are T cell receptor beta chains from one sample, sequenced in a study of Ad26.COV2.S vaccination and SARS-CoV-2 variants. Using immunoSEQ multiplex PCR, the repertoire was profiled, and TCRdb retains in-frame clones only, with some absent. The sample holds roughly 420,000 clones, 75% to 90% seen once. This specimen was peripheral blood, taken in a trial of Ad26.COV2.S vaccine versus placebo. All receptors come from a person aged 18 to 59 who received the Ad26.COV2.S COVID-19 vaccine or a placebo. CDR3s include the opening cysteine and the closing phenylalanine or tryptophan. D genes are given only for firm matches. Clone size appears in some rows only: once, few, many, or a class for an expanded clone.

abundance	v_gene	j_gene	d_gene	CDR3aa	CDR3nt
many	TRBV7-2	TRBJ1-2	-	CASSLFNYGYTF	TGTGCCAGCAGCTTATTCAACTATGGCTACACCTTC
few	TRBV6-1	TRBJ1-5	TRBD1	CASSDFRGPSNQPQHF	TGTGCCAGCAGTGATTTCAGGGGGCCTAGCAATCAGCCCCAGCATTTT
-	TRBV6-6	TRBJ1-5	-	CASSTVGRNQPQHF	TGTGCCAGCAGTACGGTGGGACGGAATCAGCCCCAGCATTTT
-	TRBV6-5	TRBJ2-1	TRBD1	CASSYHPTGGRNEQFF	TGTGCCAGCAGTTACCACCCGACAGGGGGCAGGAATGAGCAGTTCTTC
once	TRBV5-1	TRBJ2-1	-	CASTLTGAWNIQFF	TGCGCCAGCACCCTCACCGGAGCGTGGAACATCCAGTTCTTC
-	TRBV9	TRBJ2-2	-	CASSVNLRGNTGELFF	TGTGCCAGCAGCGTAAATCTTAGGGGGAACACCGGGGAGCTGTTTTTT
-	TRBV2	TRBJ2-7	-	CASIFVTAGEQYF	TGTGCCAGCATTTTTGTGACCGCGGGGGAGCAGTACTTC
-	TRBV2	TRBJ1-6	TRBD1	CASSVAGGVNSPLHF	TGTGCCAGCAGTGTAGCAGGGGGTGTTAATTCACCCCTCCACTTT
-	TRBV2	TRBJ1-1	TRBD1	CASSLTGGTEAFF	TGTGCCAGCAGTTTAACAGGGGGGACTGAAGCTTTCTTT
-	TRBV4-1	TRBJ1-2	TRBD1	CASSPEPGQGLGYTF	TGCGCCAGCAGCCCGGAACCGGGACAGGGCTTAGGCTACACCTTC
-	TRBV5-6	TRBJ2-4	-	CASRAGGRGRGKNIQYF	TGTGCCAGCAGGGCCGGGGGGCGAGGACGGGGCAAAAACATTCAGTACTTC
-	TRBV19	TRBJ2-5	TRBD2	CASSILGTSGQETQYF	TGTGCCAGTAGTATCCTGGGCACTAGCGGGCAAGAGACCCAGTACTTC
-	TRBV7-3	TRBJ2-3	-	CASSLWGRGVPDTQYF	TGTGCCAGCAGCTTATGGGGGAGAGGGGTCCCAGATACGCAGTATTTT
-	TRBV3-1/TRBV3-2	TRBJ2-3	-	CASSQDSAETQYF	TGTGCCAGCAGCCAAGATAGCGCTGAGACGCAGTATTTT
-	TRBV7-2	TRBJ2-7	-	CASSFSGYEQYF	TGTGCCAGCAGCTTTTCCGGGTACGAGCAGTACTTC
-	TRBV7-9	TRBJ1-5	TRBD1	CASSSQGDQPQHF	TGTGCCAGCAGCTCTCAGGGGGATCAGCCCCAGCATTTT
-	TRBV30	TRBJ2-7	-	CAWSGFARPYEQYF	TGTGCCTGGAGCGGGTTCGCCAGACCCTACGAGCAGTACTTC
-	TRBV6-6	TRBJ2-7	-	CASSNLRDIEEQYF	TGTGCCAGCAGTAACCTTAGGGACATAGAGGAGCAGTACTTC
once	TRBV2	TRBJ1-1	-	CASSGLNTEAFF	TGTGCCAGCAGCGGGTTGAACACTGAAGCTTTCTTT
-	TRBV13	TRBJ2-3	-	CASSFSSLTDTQYF	TGTGCCAGCAGCTTCTCTTCACTCACAGATACGCAGTATTTT
once	TRBV2	TRBJ1-1	-	CATRGGLRSNTEAFF	TGTGCCACCCGGGGGGGTCTCAGGTCAAACACTGAAGCTTTCTTT
-	TRBV11-2	TRBJ2-5	-	CASSARETQYF	TGTGCCAGCAGCGCCCGAGAGACCCAGTACTTC
-	TRBV4-1	TRBJ1-5	-	CASSPRWTGNQPQHF	TGCGCCAGCAGCCCACGGTGGACAGGCAATCAGCCCCAGCATTTT
once	TRBV7-2	TRBJ1-1	-	CASSLRQSWTEAFF	TGTGCCAGCAGCTTAAGGCAGTCGTGGACTGAAGCTTTCTTT
few	TRBV4-2	TRBJ2-3	-	CASSQDPTGTSTDTQYF	TGTGCCAGCAGCCAAGATCCCACGGGTACTAGCACAGATACGCAGTATTTT
few	TRBV2	TRBJ1-6	-	CASEGRHSYNSPLHF	TGTGCCAGCGAGGGGCGCCACTCCTATAATTCACCCCTCCACTTT
-	TRBV4-2	TRBJ1-2	-	CASSQVPPGGYTF	TGTGCCAGCAGCCAAGTACCACCTGGAGGCTACACCTTC
-	TRBV10-3	TRBJ1-1	-	CAISEQAIMNTEAFF	TGTGCCATCAGTGAGCAGGCGATCATGAACACTGAAGCTTTCTTT
-	TRBV2	TRBJ1-4	-	CASSELPEKLFF	TGTGCCAGCAGTGAACTTCCCGAAAAACTGTTTTTT
-	TRBV6-5	TRBJ2-1	TRBD2	CASSLAGALSYNEQFF	TGTGCCAGCAGTTTAGCGGGGGCCCTTTCCTACAATGAGCAGTTCTTC
-	TRBV2	TRBJ1-5	TRBD1	CASRGQGAPNQPQHF	TGTGCCAGCAGGGGACAGGGGGCGCCGAATCAGCCCCAGCATTTT
-	TRBV13	TRBJ2-1	-	CASSYRVRGMANSNEQFF	TGTGCCAGCAGCTATAGGGTCAGGGGAATGGCGAATTCCAATGAGCAGTTCTTC
-	TRBV9	TRBJ2-3	-	CASSVETSADTQYF	TGTGCCAGCAGCGTAGAGACTAGTGCAGATACGCAGTATTTT
-	TRBV14	TRBJ1-6	-	CASSQYKGSPLHF	TGTGCCAGCAGCCAATATAAGGGTTCACCCCTCCACTTT
-	TRBV2	TRBJ2-6	-	CASRDMRSGANVLTF	TGTGCCAGCAGAGACATGCGCTCTGGGGCCAACGTCCTGACTTTC
few	TRBV27	TRBJ2-3	TRBD2	CASSPRYLAGGFTDTQYF	TGTGCCAGCAGTCCTAGATACCTAGCGGGGGGGTTCACAGATACGCAGTATTTT
few	TRBV18	TRBJ1-6	-	CASSRLNSPLHF	TGTGCCAGCTCGCGACTGAATTCACCCCTCCACTTT
-	TRBV4-1	TRBJ1-4	TRBD1	CASSPRLTTGTANEKLFF	TGCGCCAGCAGCCCTAGACTTACAACCGGGACAGCTAATGAAAAACTGTTTTTT
-	TRBV6-2/TRBV6-3	TRBJ2-5	-	CASTPPLERETQYF	TGTGCCAGCACCCCACCGCTGGAGCGAGAGACCCAGTACTTC
-	TRBV5-1	TRBJ1-5	TRBD1	CASSSQGLDNQPQHF	TGCGCCAGCAGCTCACAGGGGCTCGACAATCAGCCCCAGCATTTT
-	TRBV6-6	TRBJ1-5	-	CASSYVGVGQPQHF	TGTGCCAGCAGTTACGTCGGGGTAGGGCAGCCCCAGCATTTT
few	TRBV13	TRBJ1-1	-	CASSLDIKAEAFF	TGTGCCAGCAGCTTAGACATAAAGGCTGAAGCTTTCTTT
-	TRBV6-6	TRBJ1-6	TRBD1	CASSSHLSGGDSLHF	TGTGCCAGCAGTTCCCACTTATCAGGGGGGGACTCCCTCCACTTT
few	TRBV11-3	TRBJ1-1	-	CASSPELGNTEAFF	TGTGCCAGCAGCCCCGAGCTGGGGAACACTGAAGCTTTCTTT
-	TRBV5-1	TRBJ2-3	TRBD2	CASSASGGLGGRDTQYF	TGCGCCAGCAGCGCCTCGGGAGGGCTGGGGGGAAGAGATACGCAGTATTTT
-	TRBV28	TRBJ1-1	-	CASSSQGLEAFF	TGTGCCAGCAGTTCACAGGGCCTTGAAGCTTTCTTT
-	TRBV10-3	TRBJ2-3	TRBD2	CAVTTSGSTADTQYF	TGTGCCGTCACAACTAGCGGGAGTACGGCAGATACGCAGTATTTT
once	TRBV3-1/TRBV3-2	TRBJ2-6	-	CASSQDGNSGANVLTF	TGTGCCAGCAGCCAAGACGGAAACTCCGGGGCCAACGTCCTGACTTTC
-	TRBV2	TRBJ1-5	-	CASSDLGNQPQHF	TGTGCCAGCAGTGATCTAGGCAATCAGCCCCAGCATTTT
-	TRBV5-6	TRBJ2-7	-	CASSDSGSTYEQYF	TGTGCCAGCAGCGATTCCGGATCTACCTACGAGCAGTACTTC
once	TRBV7-2	TRBJ1-2	-	CASSFTTGPTYTF	TGTGCCAGCAGCTTCACAACCGGGCCGACTTACACCTTC
-	TRBV2	TRBJ1-6	-	CASNPRPTGSNSPLHF	TGTGCCAGCAACCCCCGCCCCACAGGGTCCAATTCACCCCTCCACTTT
few	TRBV7-6	TRBJ1-3	-	CASSYRDKGNTIYF	TGTGCCAGCAGTTATCGGGACAAGGGAAACACCATATATTTT
-	TRBV5-1	TRBJ2-2	TRBD2	CASAPGTSGATGELFF	TGCGCCAGCGCCCCCGGGACTAGCGGGGCTACCGGGGAGCTGTTTTTT
-	TRBV5-8	TRBJ1-3	-	CASSLAGRNTIYF	TGTGCCAGCAGCTTGGCCGGGAGAAACACCATATATTTT